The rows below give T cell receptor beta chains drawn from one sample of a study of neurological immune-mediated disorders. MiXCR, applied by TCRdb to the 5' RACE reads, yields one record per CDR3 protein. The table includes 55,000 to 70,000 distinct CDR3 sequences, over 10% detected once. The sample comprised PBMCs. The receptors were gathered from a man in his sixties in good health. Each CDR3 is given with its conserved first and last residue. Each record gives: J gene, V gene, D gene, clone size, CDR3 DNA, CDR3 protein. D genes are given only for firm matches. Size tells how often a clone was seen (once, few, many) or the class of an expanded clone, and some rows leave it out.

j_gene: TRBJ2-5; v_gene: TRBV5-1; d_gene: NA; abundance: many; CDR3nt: TGCGCCAGCAGCTTGGCCGGGGGAGGCCTTCAAGAGACCCAGTACTTC; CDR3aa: CASSLAGGGLQETQYF
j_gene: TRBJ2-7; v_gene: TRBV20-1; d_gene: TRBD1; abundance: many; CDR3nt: TGCAGTGCTAGGGCGGAGGACAGGTTCTCCTACGAGCAGTACTTC; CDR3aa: CSARAEDRFSYEQYF
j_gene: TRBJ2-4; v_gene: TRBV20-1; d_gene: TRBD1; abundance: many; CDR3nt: TGCAGTGCTTCCGGGACAGGGATAGCCAAAAACATTCAGTACTTC; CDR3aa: CSASGTGIAKNIQYF
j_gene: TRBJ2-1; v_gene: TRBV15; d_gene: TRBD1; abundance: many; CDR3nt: TGTGCCACCAGCAGGACAGGGAGCTCCTACAATGAGCAGTTCTTC; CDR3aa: CATSRTGSSYNEQFF
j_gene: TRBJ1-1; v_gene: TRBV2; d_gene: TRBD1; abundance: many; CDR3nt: TGTGCCAGCAGTGAAAGACGAAGGGACAGTAGACTAGCTTTCTTT; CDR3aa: CASSERRRDSRLAFF
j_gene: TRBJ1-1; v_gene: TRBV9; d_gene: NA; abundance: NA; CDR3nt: TGTGCCAGTAGCGTAGGGTGGACTTCCGACACTGAAGCTTTCTTT; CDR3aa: CASSVGWTSDTEAFF
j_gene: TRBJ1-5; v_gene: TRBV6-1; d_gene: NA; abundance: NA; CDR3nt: TGTGCCAGCAGATCGTCCCGGCAGCCCCAGCATTTT; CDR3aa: CASRSSRQPQHF
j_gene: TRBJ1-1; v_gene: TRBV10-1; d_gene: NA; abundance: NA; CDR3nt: TGCGCCAGCAGACTGACCGAGAACACTGAAGCTTTCTTT; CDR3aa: CASRLTENTEAFF
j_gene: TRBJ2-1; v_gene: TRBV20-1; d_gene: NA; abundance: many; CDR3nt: TGCAGTGCTAGAGACACGAGGAGGAATGAGCAGTTCTTC; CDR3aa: CSARDTRRNEQFF
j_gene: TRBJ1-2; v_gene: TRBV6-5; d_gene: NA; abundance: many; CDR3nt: TGTGCCAGCAGTTACTCCGGACTGTCGAGGGGCTACACCTTC; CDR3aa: CASSYSGLSRGYTF
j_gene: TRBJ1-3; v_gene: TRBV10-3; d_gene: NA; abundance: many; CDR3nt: TGTGCCATCAGTGAGTCTCCGACAGCGAGACTCTCTGGAAACACCATATATTTT; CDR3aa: CAISESPTARLSGNTIYF
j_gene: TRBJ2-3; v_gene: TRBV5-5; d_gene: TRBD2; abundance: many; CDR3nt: TGTGCCAGCAGCTCTCTGCGGACTAGCGGGGGCGATACGCAGTATTTT; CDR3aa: CASSSLRTSGGDTQYF
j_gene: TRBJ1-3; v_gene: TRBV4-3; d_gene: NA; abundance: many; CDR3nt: TGCGCCAGCAGCCAGTCCGTAGTGAACCAAAACACCATATATTTT; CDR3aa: CASSQSVVNQNTIYF
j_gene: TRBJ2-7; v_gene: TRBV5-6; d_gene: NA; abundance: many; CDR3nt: TGTGCCAGCAGCTTGGAGGCTCTGGGATACGAGCAGTACTTC; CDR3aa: CASSLEALGYEQYF
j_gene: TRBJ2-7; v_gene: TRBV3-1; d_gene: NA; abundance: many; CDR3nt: TGTGCCAGCAGCCAAGATCCCCGGACTTACGAGCAGTACTTC; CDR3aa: CASSQDPRTYEQYF
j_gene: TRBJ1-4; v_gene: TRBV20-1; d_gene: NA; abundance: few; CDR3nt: TGCAGTGTTGATGGGGCGGGGGCGCATGAAAAACTGTTTTTT; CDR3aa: CSVDGAGAHEKLFF
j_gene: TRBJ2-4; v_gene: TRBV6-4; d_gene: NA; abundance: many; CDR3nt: TGTGCCAGCAGAGGGGGGGGGGGAGCCAAAAACATTCAGTACTTC; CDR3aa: CASRGGGGAKNIQYF
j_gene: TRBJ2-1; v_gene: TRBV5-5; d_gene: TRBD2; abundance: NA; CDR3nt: TGTGCCAGAAGTGACGGGGAGGGATGGAATGAGCAGTTCTTC; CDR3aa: CARSDGEGWNEQFF
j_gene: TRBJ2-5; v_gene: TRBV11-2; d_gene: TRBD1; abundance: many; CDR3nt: TGTGCCAGCAGCTCCAGGACAGGCGGCTTGCAAGAGACCCAGTACTTC; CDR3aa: CASSSRTGGLQETQYF
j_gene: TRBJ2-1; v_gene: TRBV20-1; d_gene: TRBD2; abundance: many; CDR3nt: TGCAGTGCCATACGGGGGGATTCCTACAATGAGCAGTTCTTC; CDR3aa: CSAIRGDSYNEQFF
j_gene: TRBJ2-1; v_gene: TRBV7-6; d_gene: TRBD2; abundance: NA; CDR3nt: TGTGCCAGCAGCCCAGGGGGACTAGCTGGGGGGGGACTCTTC; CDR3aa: CASSPGGLAGGGLF
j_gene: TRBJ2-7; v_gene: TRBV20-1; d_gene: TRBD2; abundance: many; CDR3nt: TGCAGTGCTAGAGATCTAGCGGCGCGCTACGAGCAGTACTTC; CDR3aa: CSARDLAARYEQYF
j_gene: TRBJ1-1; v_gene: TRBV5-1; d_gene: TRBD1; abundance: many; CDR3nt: TGCGCCAGCAGCTCGCCCTGGACAGGGGAGGCCACTGAAGCTTTCTTT; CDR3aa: CASSSPWTGEATEAFF